The present T cell receptor (beta chain) was sequenced within a study of early T cells in non-severe SARS-CoV-2 infection (dated by TCRdb to the early 2020s). A note on the overall study: TCR sequencing used bulk RNA from unsorted whole blood, so alpha and beta chains could not be paired.

The library was obtained by 5' RACE. The data were produced on a NextSeq 500. To correct for sequencing error and PCR bias, the TCR library protocol tagged individual cDNA molecules with unique molecular identifiers. Both TCR alpha and beta chains were sequenced, and tight co-correlation was observed between alpha and beta sequence abundances in each sample. From the authors' description of their analysis: Decombinator V4 was used to perform V gene, J gene and CDR3 annotation of TCR sequences. Expanded TCRs were defined as changing significantly between any two time points under a Poisson model with p below 0.0001. TCR abundances were normalised to the total number of TCRs sequenced per sample and expressed as counts per million. MAIT TCRs were defined by TRAV1-2 paired with TRAJ12, TRAJ20 or TRAJ33, and iNKT TCRs by TRAV10 paired with TRAJ18. VDJdb, accessed on 1 November 2021, was searched for TCRs annotated for CMV, EBV and SARS-CoV-2, and TCRs annotated for more than one antigen were excluded. TCRdb trimmed the raw reads at Q25, called clones with MiXCR and kept productive beta chains. Identical CDR3 protein sequences are pooled into one entry, listed with their most common genes and DNA. TCRdb, not the authors, supplied the V and J calls. This sample comprises tens of thousands of distinct CDR3 sequences, less than 15% of them detected only once. The ten largest clones take up almost 8.5% of the sample.

As encoded in the germline V gene, CDR1 is MGHDK while CDR2 is SYGVNS. From the cysteine up to the phenylalanine, the CDR3 has a length of 13 residues. Only CDR3 DNA remains: 39 bases, in frame from the first base. The trim is 7 bases for V and 6 bases for J, with a gap of 16 bases between the germline ends. As to this clonotype: Its antigen is unknown. Per-base quality was not reported, and no clone a single base away is much larger than it.

Broad study findings and their caveats: VDJdb matching was skewed toward anti-spike CD8 responses and likely underestimated virus-specific expansions, missing private and CD4 specificities.

This was a case-control study nested in a cohort of healthcare workers in London, UK, who had nasopharyngeal swab PCR tests and blood samples taken every week. Healthcare workers were recruited during the week of the UK lockdown, between 23 and 31 March 2020, and followed weekly for up to roughly 15 weeks. The chain employs TRBV25-1 and TRBJ2-7, with TRBD1 as a weak D call on 5 bases. This TCR was recovered from an adult who was a healthcare worker with PCR-confirmed SARS-CoV-2 infection or an uninfected control (not recorded which). Sequences were obtained from whole blood. The CDR3 region reads CASTALQGLEQYF. The bases are TGTGCCAGCACCGCCCTTCAGGGTCTCGAGCAGTACTTC.